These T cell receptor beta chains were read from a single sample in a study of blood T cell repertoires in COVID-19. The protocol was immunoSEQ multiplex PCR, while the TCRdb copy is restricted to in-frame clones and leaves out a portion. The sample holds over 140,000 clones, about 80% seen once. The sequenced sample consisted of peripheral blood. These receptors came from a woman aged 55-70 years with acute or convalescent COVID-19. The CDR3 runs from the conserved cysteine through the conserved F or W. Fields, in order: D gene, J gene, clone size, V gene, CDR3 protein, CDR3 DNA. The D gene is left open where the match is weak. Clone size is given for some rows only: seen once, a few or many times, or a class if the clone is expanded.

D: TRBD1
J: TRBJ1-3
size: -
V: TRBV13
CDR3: CASSSRTGLSSGNTIYF
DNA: TGTGCCAGCAGCTCCCGGACAGGCCTGAGCTCTGGAAACACCATATATTTT

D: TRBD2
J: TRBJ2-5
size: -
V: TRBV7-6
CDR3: CASSLGGLAGVVETQYF
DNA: TGTGCCAGCAGCTTAGGGGGTTTAGCGGGAGTGGTAGAGACCCAGTACTTC

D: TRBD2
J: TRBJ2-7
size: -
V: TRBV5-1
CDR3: CASSLGAGEKYEQYF
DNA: TGCGCCAGCAGCTTGGGAGCGGGAGAAAAGTACGAGCAGTACTTC

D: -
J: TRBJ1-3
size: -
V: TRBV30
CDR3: CAWSANGNTIYF
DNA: TGTGCCTGGAGTGCCAATGGAAACACCATATATTTT

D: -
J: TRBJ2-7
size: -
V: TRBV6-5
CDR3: CASSLGSHSYEQYF
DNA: TGTGCCAGCAGTCTCGGGTCTCACTCCTACGAGCAGTACTTC

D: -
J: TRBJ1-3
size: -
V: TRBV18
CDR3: CASSPPGGGNTIYF
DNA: TGTGCCAGCTCACCTCCGGGGGGTGGAAACACCATATATTTT

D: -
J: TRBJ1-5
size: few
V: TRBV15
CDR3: CATSRQNQPQHF
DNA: TGTGCCACCAGCAGACAGAATCAGCCCCAGCATTTT

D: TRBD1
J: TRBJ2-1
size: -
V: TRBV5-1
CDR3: CASSLVGQGLDEQFF
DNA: TGCGCCAGCAGCTTGGTGGGACAGGGTTTAGATGAGCAGTTCTTC

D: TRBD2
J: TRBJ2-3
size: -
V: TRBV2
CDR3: CASSSGRGTDTQYF
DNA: TGTGCCAGCAGTAGCGGGAGGGGCACAGATACGCAGTATTTT

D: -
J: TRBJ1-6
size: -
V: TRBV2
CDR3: CASSVGGVVAEEGSPLHF
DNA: TGTGCCAGCAGTGTGGGGGGAGTGGTGGCGGAGGAAGGTTCACCCCTCCACTTT

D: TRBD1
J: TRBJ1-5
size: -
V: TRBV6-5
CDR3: CASSPTGRHQPQHF
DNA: TGTGCCAGCAGTCCGACAGGGAGGCATCAGCCCCAGCATTTT

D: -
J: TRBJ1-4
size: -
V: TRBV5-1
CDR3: CASSSTPFNEKLFF
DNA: TGCGCCAGCAGTAGCACGCCTTTTAATGAAAAACTGTTTTTT

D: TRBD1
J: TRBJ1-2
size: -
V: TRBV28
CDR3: CASSSPDREDYYGYTF
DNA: TGTGCCAGCAGTTCCCCAGACAGGGAGGATTACTATGGCTACACCTTC

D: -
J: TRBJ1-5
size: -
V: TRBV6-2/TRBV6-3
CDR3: CASSYPPLTDLTQPQHF
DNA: TGTGCCAGCAGTTACCCCCCATTGACAGATCTCACTCAGCCCCAGCATTTT

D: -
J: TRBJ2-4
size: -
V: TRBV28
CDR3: CASRTGSDIQYF
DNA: TGTGCCAGCAGGACAGGTAGTGACATTCAGTACTTC

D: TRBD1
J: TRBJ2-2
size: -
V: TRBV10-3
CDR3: CAISDDRGMTGELFF
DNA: TGTGCCATCAGTGATGACAGGGGAATGACCGGGGAGCTGTTTTTT

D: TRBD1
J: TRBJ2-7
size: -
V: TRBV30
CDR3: CAWSVPRGQGNYEQYF
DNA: TGTGCCTGGAGTGTCCCGCGGGGACAGGGGAATTACGAGCAGTACTTC